This entry lists 5 T cell receptor beta chains sequenced from one sample in a study of T cells after yellow fever vaccination. TCRdb itself ran the 5' RACE reads through MiXCR, one entry per CDR3 protein. The sample has 120,000 or so distinct CDR3 sequences, about 7% seen once; the top ten hold 2.5% to 3.5%. Sequencing was performed on CD4+ T cells sorted from PBMCs, taken roughly 45 days after the first yellow fever vaccination. The receptors derive from a man between 18 and 29 years old who received the YFV17D yellow fever vaccine.

This rearrangement joins TRBV29-1 to TRBJ2-5, with D perhaps TRBD1 or TRBD2 (5 bases each). The V gene's germline CDR1 is SQVTM and CDR2 ANQGSEA. This CDR3 comprises 14 residues. Trimming removed 6 bases at V and 5 bases at J, with 19 bases between. CDR3 sequence (DNA): TGCAGCGTGTGGGCCGGGGCGGCGGCGGAGACCCAGTACTTC. It yields the protein CSVWAGAAAETQYF. Supplemented by reference TRBV29-1 and TRBJ2-5, the full variable domain reads SAVISQKPSRDICQRGTSLTIQCQVDSQVTMMFWYRQQPGQSLTLIATANQGSEATYESGFVIDKFPISRPNLTFSTLTVSNMSPEDSSIYLCSVWAGAAAETQYFGPGTRLLVL.

This clonotype occurred many times. V gene TRBV7-2 combines with J gene TRBJ2-5, with TRBD1 as a possible D gene (5 bases). V lost 6 bases and J 7 bases, leaving 18 bases between the germline ends. The germline gives CDR1 SGHTA, CDR2 FQGNSA. This CDR3 region has 14 residues. CDR3 sequence: CASSQTGPRRTQYF. CDR3 DNA: TGTGCCAGCAGTCAAACAGGACCAAGGAGGACCCAGTACTTC.

This clonotype was recorded at least ten times. The gene calls are TRBV5-5 and TRBJ2-1; D remains unclear. From germline, CDR1 is SGHKS and CDR2 YYEKEE (reference sequence). This CDR3 contains 14 residues. Trimming cost V 1 base and J 0 bases, with 5 bases left between them. The CDR3: CASSLPDSYNEQFF. DNA for the CDR3: TGTGCCAGCAGCTTGCCCGACTCCTACAATGAGCAGTTCTTC. Looking up the rest from reference TRBV5-5 and TRBJ2-1 gives the full variable domain: DAGVTQSPTHLIKTRGQQVTLRCSPISGHKSVSWYQQVLGQGPQFIFQYYEKEERGRGNFPDRFSARQFPNYSSELNVNALLLGDSALYLCASSLPDSYNEQFFGPGTRLTVL.

The chain joins TRBV12-3 or TRBV12-4 to TRBJ2-7, with a weak D call TRBD2 (5 bases). The V end was cut by 7 bases, the J end by 6 bases, with 13 bases between. The CDR3 runs to 12 residues. The CDR3 loop is CASTSGFGEQYF. In DNA form, the CDR3 reads TGTGCCAGCACTTCGGGGTTCGGCGAGCAGTACTTC.

This clonotype was recorded a few times. V gene TRBV7-8 combines with J gene TRBJ2-5; 12 bases match TRBD2. J lost 9 bases, V lost 1 base, and 6 bases had no gene match. CDR1 and CDR2 from the germline V gene are SGHVS and FQNEAQ. The CDR3 runs to 15 residues. The DNA of the CDR3 is TGTGCCAGCAGCTTAGTACTAGCGGGGGGTGCGGCCCAGTACTTC. It codes for CASSLVLAGGAAQYF.